Listed here are 32 T cell receptor beta chains from one sample, sequenced in a study of vaccination effects on CD4 cells after COVID-19. The antigens of these receptors remain unknown. CD4+ T cell isolation took place after less than 13 days of culture. The person had a PCR-confirmed SARS-CoV-2 infection during March to December 2020. As their vaccination, participants received two doses of either BNT162b2 or mRNA-1273. The method was immunoSEQ multiplex PCR; TCRdb's version includes in-frame clones alone and lacks a portion of them. The sample records 50,000 or so clones, 65% to 80% being singletons. The sequenced sample was CD4+ T cells from PBMCs cultured without peptide, obtained after COVID-19 vaccination. Source of these receptors: a human donor who had a prior SARS-CoV-2 infection.

V is TRBV18 and J is TRBJ2-1; D is unresolved. From germline, CDR1 is KGHSH and CDR2 LQKENI. Trimming removed 6 bases at V and 5 bases at J, with 8 bases between. This CDR3 has 12 residues. The CDR3 reads CASSWADNEQFF. As DNA, the CDR3 is TGTGCCAGCTCCTGGGCGGACAATGAGCAGTTCTTC.

A note on this clone: This specimen includes other DNA sequences encoding the same CDR3. The chain employs TRBV5-1 and TRBJ2-3; D possibly corresponds to TRBD1 (6 bases). The CDR3 is made up of 16 amino acids. Trimming left V 0 bases short and J 1 base short, with 12 bases between. CDR1 and CDR2 (germline): SGHRS, YFSETQ. The CDR3 region has the DNA TGCGCCAGCAGCTTGGGGGGGACACGTGGCACAGATACGCAGTATTTT. Translated, it gives CASSLGGTRGTDTQYF.

This rearrangement joins TRBV6-5 to TRBJ1-1; D gene ambiguous. Trimming stripped 6 bases from V and 1 base from J, with 12 bases between. CDR3 length equals 14 residues. Per the germline V gene, CDR1 is MNHEY and CDR2 is SVGAGI. In DNA, the CDR3 is TGTGCCAGCAGAAAAGGGTTTGGGAACACTGAAGCTTTCTTT. Translation gives CASRKGFGNTEAFF.

The rearrangement joins TRBV4-1 to TRBJ2-6; D might be TRBD1 or TRBD2, each matching 5 bases. Germline loops: CDR1 MGHRA, CDR2 YSYEKL. V lost 3 bases and J lost 0, with 21 bases in between. The CDR3 consists of 20 residues. For the CDR3, the DNA is TGCGCCAGCAGCCACCTTACGGGGCAGTACCGGCCCTCTGGGGCCAACGTCCTGACTTTC. It encodes CASSHLTGQYRPSGANVLTF.

This clone occurred a few times. The genes are TRBV29-1 and TRBJ2-3; D perhaps matches TRBD2 (6 bases). Germline loops: CDR1 SQVTM, CDR2 ANQGSEA. Trimming removed 6 bases at V and 3 bases at J, with 19 bases between. This CDR3 spans 15 amino acids. CDR3 amino acids: CSVTGGRRRTDTQYF. DNA for the CDR3: TGCAGCGTCACCGGGGGACGGAGGAGGACAGATACGCAGTATTTT.

This clone was counted between two and nine times. J is TRBJ2-1 and V is TRBV3-1 (or the pseudogene TRBV3-2), with 8 bases matching TRBD2. V was clipped by 3 bases and J by 6 bases; unmatched bases: 10. Per germline, CDR1 LGHDT and CDR2 YNNKEL (reference sequence). This CDR3 contains 16 residues. The CDR3 nucleotides are TGTGCCAGCAGCCAGAGATGGCGGGGGGAATCCAATGAGCAGTTCTTC. Its protein is CASSQRWRGESNEQFF.

V is TRBV6-1 and J is TRBJ1-1, with a possible D match to TRBD1 (5 bases). This CDR3 region has 14 residues. Germline CDR1 is MNHNS and CDR2 is SASEGT. Between the trimmed V and J ends, which lost 0 bases and 7 bases, there was a span of 12 bases. CDR3 nucleotides: TGTGCCAGCAGTGAAGCAGGAGGGGCGCTTGAAGCTTTCTTT. This sequence encodes CASSEAGGALEAFF.

J is TRBJ2-2 and V is TRBV3-1 (or the pseudogene TRBV3-2), with TRBD2 matching over 8 bases. Trimming removed 3 bases from V and 7 bases from J; junction bases left unmatched: 16. Germline-derived CDR1 and CDR2 are LGHDT and YNNKEL (reference sequence). The CDR3 length is 18 residues. The CDR3 coding sequence is TGTGCCAGCAGCCATCCGGGACTAGGGTATAAATTTGGCGGGGAGCTGTTTTTT. Translating gives CASSHPGLGYKFGGELFF.

This clone was recorded only once. This chain joins TRBV20-1 and TRBJ2-7; D unresolved. V gave up 6 bases and J gave up 6 bases, with 12 bases separating them. There are 11 residues in the CDR3. The germline V gene encodes CDR1 DFQATT and CDR2 SNEGSKA (reference sequence). This CDR3 reads CSAYITGEQYF. The CDR3 DNA follows: TGCAGTGCGTACATCACCGGCGAGCAGTACTTC.

The V and J genes are TRBV5-6 and TRBJ2-7; 7 nucleotides align to TRBD1. The CDR3 is made up of 15 amino acids. Germline V gene sequence: CDR1 SGHDT, CDR2 YYEEEE. V dropped 7 bases and J dropped 5; count of bases not matched to a gene: 15. CDR3 DNA: TGTGCCAGCGGTAAAGAACCACAGGGGATCCACGAGCAGTACTTC. Translating it yields CASGKEPQGIHEQYF.

The chain is built from TRBV7-8 and TRBJ2-7; D ambiguous. V was trimmed by 5 bases and J by 2 bases, leaving 10 bases between them. CDR1 and CDR2 from the germline V gene are SGHVS and FQNEAQ. The CDR3 consists of 13 residues. The CDR3 region has the DNA TGTGCCAGCAGCACGCTAGTAACCTACGAGCAGTACTTC. Translating it yields CASSTLVTYEQYF.

V is TRBV9 and J is TRBJ2-7; possibly TRBD2 for D (5 bases). The length of the CDR3 is 15 residues. Trimming left V 4 bases short and J 0 bases short, with 14 bases between. Germline loops: CDR1 SGDLS, CDR2 YYNGEE. The chain's CDR3 is CASSLEGPSSYEQYF. CDR3 nucleotides: TGTGCCAGCAGCCTTGAGGGCCCTAGCTCCTACGAGCAGTACTTC. Full variable domain (rest looked up from reference TRBV9 and TRBJ2-7): DSGVTQTPKHLITATGQRVTLRCSPRSGDLSVYWYQQSLDQGLQFLIQYYNGEERAKGNILERFSAQQFPDLHSELNLSSLELGDSALYFCASSLEGPSSYEQYFGPGTRLTVT.

This rearrangement joins TRBV7-9 to TRBJ1-3; D unclear. The CDR3 consists of 14 residues. Trimming removed 5 bases at V and 0 bases at J, with 8 bases between. The germline V gene has CDR1 SEHNR and CDR2 FQNEAQ (reference sequence). CDR3: CASSRDVSGNTIYF. The CDR3 DNA sequence: TGTGCCAGCAGCAGAGATGTCTCTGGAAACACCATATATTTT. The full variable domain, completed using reference TRBV7-9 and TRBJ1-3, is DTGVSQNPRHKITKRGQNVTFRCDPISEHNRLYWYRQTLGQGPEFLTYFQNEAQLEKSRLLSDRFSAERPKGSFSTLEIQRTEQGDSAMYLCASSRDVSGNTIYFGEGSWLTVV.

CDR3 sequence reads: CASSSAGGRSSNEQFF. The CDR3 DNA sequence: TGTGCCAGCAGCTCCGCCGGAGGGAGGAGTAGCAATGAGCAGTTCTTC. The chain links TRBV7-9 to TRBJ2-1; D is possibly TRBD2 (6 bases). Germline lookup yields CDR1 SEHNR and CDR2 FQNEAQ (reference sequence). Trimming removed 4 bases at V and 6 bases at J, with 19 bases between. This CDR3 has 16 residues.

This sequence joins TRBV10-2 and TRBJ1-1; no definite D call. Trimming took off 3 bases at V and 1 base at J, with 6 bases between the two ends. Germline CDR1 is WSHSY and CDR2 is SAAADI. This CDR3 has 13 residues. The CDR3 region is CASSEPKNTEAFF. The CDR3 bases are TGCGCCAGCAGTGAACCCAAGAACACTGAAGCTTTCTTT.

A few counts support this clone. This chain connects TRBV27 to TRBJ2-1; TRBD2 matches at 12 bases. This CDR3 comprises 15 residues. The germline gives CDR1 MNHEY, CDR2 SMNVEV (reference sequence). After removal of 5 bases from V and 8 bases from J, the junction contained 7 bases not matched to a gene. The CDR3 sequence: CASSLRLAGVDEQFF. The CDR3 DNA reads as TGTGCCAGCAGTCTCCGACTAGCGGGAGTCGATGAGCAGTTCTTC.

The V gene is TRBV11-2, the J gene TRBJ2-6, with D unclear. This CDR3 has 13 amino acids. Germline loops: CDR1 SGHAT, CDR2 FQNNGV. V lost 6 bases, J lost 1 base, and 4 bases lay in between. CDR3 region: CASRLSGANVLTF. The CDR3, as DNA: TGTGCCAGCAGGCTGTCTGGGGCCAACGTCCTGACTTTC.

The chain uses TRBV7-3 and TRBJ2-1; 14 bases line up with TRBD2. J lost 10 bases, V lost 5 bases, and 4 bases had no gene match. This CDR3 is built from 14 residues. Germline loops: CDR1 SGHTA, CDR2 FQGTGA. The CDR3 reads CASSQGTSGSEQFF. The CDR3 coding sequence is TGTGCCAGCAGCCAAGGGACTAGCGGGAGCGAGCAGTTCTTC. Complete variable domain (other parts from reference TRBV7-3 and TRBJ2-1): GAGVSQTPSNKVTEKGKYVELRCDPISGHTALYWYRQSLGQGPEFLIYFQGTGAADDSGLPNDRFFAVRPEGSVSTLKIQRTERGDSAVYLCASSQGTSGSEQFFGPGTRLTVL.

This chain joins TRBV2 and TRBJ2-7; 11 bases are a match to TRBD1. The germline V gene encodes CDR1 SNHLY and CDR2 FYNNEI. V trimming: 4 bases; J trimming: 2 bases; junction bases outside the gene matches: 7. The CDR3 is 16 amino acids. The CDR3: CASSADPGQGAYEQYF. In DNA form, the CDR3 reads TGTGCCAGCAGTGCAGATCCGGGACAGGGGGCCTACGAGCAGTACTTC.

This chain joins TRBV15 and TRBJ2-1; 7 nucleotides line up with TRBD2. Germline CDR1 and CDR2: LNHNV and YYDKDF (reference sequence). The length of the CDR3 is 14 residues. The ends lost 6 bases at V and 5 bases at J; junction bases unmatched: 7. CDR3 bases: TGTGCCACCAGAGTCTGGAGCGGGGACAATGAGCAGTTCTTC. Translating it yields CATRVWSGDNEQFF. Supplemented by reference TRBV15 and TRBJ2-1, the full variable domain reads DAMVIQNPRYQVTQFGKPVTLSCSQTLNHNVMYWYQQKSSQAPKLLFHYYDKDFNNEADTPDNFQSRRPNTSFCFLDIRSPGLGDTAMYLCATRVWSGDNEQFFGPGTRLTVL.

CDR3 loop: CSAGKTDTQYF. The DNA for the CDR3 is TGCAGTGCTGGTAAAACAGATACGCAGTATTTT. V is TRBV20-1 and J is TRBJ2-3, with unresolved D. CDR1 is DFQATT and CDR2 is SNEGSKA in the germline V gene (reference sequence). Trimming took off 5 bases at V and 3 bases at J, with 6 bases between the two ends. The CDR3 extends over 11 amino acids.

CDR3 bases: TGTGCCAGTAGTATAGGCTCCATCCCGAACACTGAAGCTTTCTTT. This encodes CASSIGSIPNTEAFF. The chain links TRBV19 to TRBJ1-1; D is unresolved. Per germline, CDR1 LNHDA and CDR2 SQIVND (reference sequence). This CDR3 contains 15 residues. V lost 1 base and J lost 1, with 10 bases in between.

The V gene is TRBV6-2 or TRBV6-3, the J gene TRBJ2-3; 7 positions match TRBD1. Germline loops: CDR1 MNHEY, CDR2 SVGEGT. CDR3 length equals 15 residues. The J segment lost 1 base and the V segment lost 6 bases, leaving 7 bases of the junction unmatched. CDR3: CASSPTGMGTDTQYF. In DNA form, the CDR3 reads TGTGCCAGCAGCCCGACAGGGATGGGCACAGATACGCAGTATTTT.

The chain recombines TRBV15 with TRBJ2-7; possibly TRBD2 for D (5 bases). Germline V lookup: CDR1 LNHNV, CDR2 YYDKDF (reference sequence). The CDR3 consists of 15 residues. Deletions cut 1 base from V and 2 bases from J, with 12 bases between. CDR3 amino acids: CATSRVAVAPYEQYF. The DNA of the CDR3 is TGTGCCACCAGCAGAGTAGCAGTAGCGCCCTACGAGCAGTACTTC.

V is TRBV7-6 and J is TRBJ2-5; possible D gene TRBD1, 5 bases. From germline, CDR1 is SGHVS and CDR2 FNYEAQ. The CDR3 is made up of 16 amino acids. V shed 0 bases and J shed 5 bases, with 16 bases lying between them. As DNA, the CDR3 is TGTGCCAGCAGCTTAGCGGCGGCTGCAGGGTGGGAGACCCAGTACTTC. It translates to CASSLAAAAGWETQYF. The whole variable domain, filled in from reference TRBV7-6 and TRBJ2-5, reads GAGVSQSPRYKVTKRGQDVALRCDPISGHVSLYWYRQALGQGPEFLTYFNYEAQQDKSGLPNDRFSAERPEGSISTLTIQRTEQRDSAMYRCASSLAAAAGWETQYFGPGTRLLVL.

The chain couples TRBV9 to TRBJ2-1, with D possibly matching TRBD2 (6 bases). The CDR3 spans 16 residues. Germline V gene sequence: CDR1 SGDLS, CDR2 YYNGEE. Trimming removed 0 bases from V and 3 bases from J, with 13 bases in between. The CDR3 loop reads CASSVGASGRYNEQFF. The CDR3 bases are TGTGCCAGCAGCGTAGGTGCCAGCGGGCGCTACAATGAGCAGTTCTTC. Variable domain in full (rest from reference TRBV9 and TRBJ2-1): DSGVTQTPKHLITATGQRVTLRCSPRSGDLSVYWYQQSLDQGLQFLIQYYNGEERAKGNILERFSAQQFPDLHSELNLSSLELGDSALYFCASSVGASGRYNEQFFGPGTRLTVL.

The chain recombines TRBV30 with TRBJ1-2; the D gene is possibly TRBD1 (5 bases). Germline CDR1 and CDR2: GTSNPN and SVGIG (reference sequence). CDR3 length: 15 amino acids. Trimming stripped 6 bases from V and 4 bases from J, with 21 bases between. The CDR3 loop reads CACHAGRGVSYGYTF. The CDR3 bases are TGTGCCTGTCACGCGGGACGGGGAGTATCCTATGGCTACACCTTC.

V is TRBV7-6 and J is TRBJ2-1; D call uncertain. V was cut by 1 base and J by 4 bases, with 8 bases left in between. Per the germline V gene, CDR1 is SGHVS and CDR2 is FNYEAQ. The CDR3 spans 14 residues. In DNA, the CDR3 is TGTGCCAGCAGCTTAGAGGGCTATTACAATGAGCAGTTCTTC. Its protein is CASSLEGYYNEQFF.

This chain uses TRBV11-1 with TRBJ2-1; 12 positions match TRBD2. Germline CDR1 and CDR2: SGHAT and FQDESV (reference sequence). Losses at the gene ends were 0 bases for V and 10 bases for J; bases not matched to a gene: 13. The CDR3 totals 18 residues. CDR3 region: CASSLAGASGGALGEQFF. The CDR3, as DNA: TGTGCCAGCAGCTTAGCGGGGGCTAGCGGGGGGGCCCTAGGAGAGCAGTTCTTC.

The gene calls are TRBV19 and TRBJ2-4; 7 bases are a match to TRBD2. J gave up 6 bases and V 5 bases, and 10 bases lay outside the gene matches. From germline, CDR1 is LNHDA and CDR2 SQIVND (reference sequence). The CDR3 spans 15 residues. The CDR3 spells CASSVRGEKRNIQYF. For the CDR3, the DNA is TGTGCCAGTAGTGTTCGGGGGGAGAAGAGAAACATTCAGTACTTC.

This chain uses TRBV11-2 with TRBJ1-3; tentatively, D is TRBD1 (5 bases). Trimming took off 0 bases at V and 4 bases at J, with 19 bases between the two ends. This CDR3 has 18 residues. CDR1 is SGHAT and CDR2 is FQNNGV in the germline V gene. CDR3 coding DNA: TGTGCCAGCAGCTTAGATTTTCCGGCGGGGGTAGGAGGAAACACCATATATTTT. It codes for CASSLDFPAGVGGNTIYF.

In this sample, this clone turned up once. The chain has TRBV5-4 and TRBJ1-1, with 7 bases identical to TRBD1. This CDR3 is 15 amino acids long. The germline CDR1 and CDR2 sequences are SGHNT and YYREEE (reference sequence). V gave up 6 bases and J gave up 1 base; unmatched junction bases: 9. This CDR3 reads CASTPPGTENTEAFF. The CDR3 DNA reads TGTGCCAGCACCCCCCCCGGGACAGAGAACACTGAAGCTTTCTTT.